Listed below are T cell receptor beta chains from one sample, sequenced in a study of blood T cell repertoires in COVID-19. Data came from immunoSEQ multiplex PCR; TCRdb stores just in-frame clones and leaves some out. The sample shows about 68,000 clones, approximately 90% of them seen only once. The sample comprised peripheral blood. These receptors originate from a human donor in a cohort sampled during active COVID-19. Each CDR3 is given with its conserved first and last residue.

j_call v_call cdr3_aa
TRBJ2-1 TRBV2 CASSGSASSYNEQFF
TRBJ1-3 TRBV29-1 CSVAPGGSGNTIYF
TRBJ2-5 TRBV7-2 CASSFLRGPETQYF
TRBJ1-2 TRBV28 CASSLMAGGNYGYTF
TRBJ1-1 TRBV5-1 CASSFTGGTEAFF
TRBJ2-4 TRBV28 CASRSGGPKNIQYF
TRBJ2-7 TRBV28 CASSRGQGYEQYF
TRBJ2-3 TRBV6-2/TRBV6-3 CASSYFLVLAGGTDTQYF
TRBJ1-1 TRBV5-5 CASSSGDGGMTEAFF
TRBJ1-4 TRBV11-2 CASSLGIGREKLFF
TRBJ2-7 TRBV7-2 CASSLAGGYEQYF
TRBJ2-1 TRBV29-1 CSLRGGTLPYNEQFF
TRBJ2-3 TRBV30 CAWNGQGAQYF
TRBJ1-2 TRBV7-8 CASSLAGGGTYGYTF
TRBJ2-3 TRBV15 CATSVLAPSTDTQYF
TRBJ1-2 TRBV12-3/TRBV12-4 CASSLREKGYTF
TRBJ2-2 TRBV19 CASSIDHPGELFF
TRBJ2-3 TRBV6-5 CASSPDRGQSDTQYF
TRBJ2-5 TRBV9 CASSALAGIETQYF
TRBJ2-1 TRBV5-8 CASSLGVRGSEQFF
TRBJ1-2 TRBV4-2 CASSQDPTGRNGYTF
TRBJ1-1 TRBV7-9 CASSPSQGTGVTEAFF
TRBJ1-2 TRBV5-1 CASSPPADRGYGYTF
TRBJ2-3 TRBV28 CASSPRTDYPTDTQYF
TRBJ1-1 TRBV3-1/TRBV3-2 CASSPGGFRNTEAFF
TRBJ1-5 TRBV18 CASSEVDVDRGLSNQPQHF
TRBJ2-7 TRBV28 CASSSGAPYEQYF
TRBJ1-2 TRBV2 CASGWDRSHSNYGYTF
TRBJ2-7 TRBV15 CATSRDLPTAGEQYF
TRBJ2-7 TRBV6-2/TRBV6-3 CASSYSTGGPYEQYF
TRBJ2-5 TRBV12-3/TRBV12-4 CASSLAQERRDF
TRBJ2-1 TRBV9 CASSVTSGGAPEQFF
TRBJ1-1 TRBV14 CASSQQTTGQTEAFF
TRBJ2-4 TRBV21-1 CASSRIKTVPKPIQYF
TRBJ2-2 TRBV14 CASSSGTGGVTGELFF
TRBJ1-1 TRBV19 CASSIGEEAFF
TRBJ1-5 TRBV10-1 CASSEGGASNQPQHF
TRBJ2-7 TRBV6-5 CASRAPTGLSYEQYF
TRBJ1-1 TRBV29-1 CSVEWGRGYTEAFF
TRBJ2-1 TRBV12-3/TRBV12-4 CASSQRGGERQFF
TRBJ1-2 TRBV3-1/TRBV3-2 CATGQGERGYTF
TRBJ1-1 TRBV5-1 CASSRNRGQGGTEAFF
TRBJ2-3 TRBV5-4 CASSLDSGTLTDTQYF
TRBJ2-3 TRBV5-1 CASSFQGPPDTQYF
TRBJ2-2 TRBV29-1 CSVQNTGELFF
TRBJ2-3 TRBV5-1 CASSLGLAGVKVTDTQYF
TRBJ2-2 TRBV28 CASSPGAGELFF
TRBJ1-1 TRBV19 CASSTKTGPITEAFF
TRBJ2-3 TRBV19 CASSIFPWTSRGDTQYF
TRBJ2-5 TRBV10-3 CAISASAGQETQYF
TRBJ1-4 TRBV2 CASGPDRDTTNEKLFF
TRBJ2-4 TRBV21-1 CASSFRQGGFLAKNIQYF
TRBJ2-3 TRBV9 CASSVSGTHTDTQYF
TRBJ2-5 TRBV6-2/TRBV6-3 CASSTVAGGPETQYF
TRBJ1-5 TRBV27 CASSLGQGGQYSNQPQHF
TRBJ2-3 TRBV7-9 CASRGAETSTDTQYF
TRBJ2-3 TRBV15 CATSIYPGSPSTDTQYF
TRBJ2-7 TRBV6-2/TRBV6-3 CASSHNRHRGRVIEQYF